These 24 T cell receptor beta chains were all obtained from the same sample, sequenced in a study of OX40 agonist ivuxolimab in advanced cancers. Only in-frame clones appear in the TCRdb table, and some are missing; sequencing was by immunoSEQ multiplex PCR. The table has 51,000 or so clones, roughly nine tenths seen once. Here the sequenced sample was CD4+ or CD8+ T cells sorted from blood, taken in a trial of the OX40 agonist ivuxolimab. Receptors were obtained from an adult with an advanced solid tumor such as melanoma, head and neck, liver or kidney cancer.

The chain recombines TRBV6-4 with TRBJ2-1; the D gene is possibly TRBD2 (6 bases). V lost 2 bases and J 6 bases, leaving 8 bases between the germline ends. This CDR3 has 13 amino acids. Germline V gives CDR1 MRHNA, CDR2 SNTAGT. The CDR3 DNA is TGTGCCAGCAGTGACCGGGACTCCAATGAGCAGTTCTTC. Amino acid sequence: CASSDRDSNEQFF.

The V call is TRBV9, the J call TRBJ2-1; 11 bases are a match to TRBD2. CDR3 size: 17 residues. J gave up 2 bases and V 0 bases, and 4 bases lay outside the gene matches. Per germline, CDR1 SGDLS and CDR2 YYNGEE. The CDR3 reads CASSVGDSGGAYNEQFF. CDR3 DNA sequence: TGTGCCAGCAGCGTAGGTGATAGCGGGGGGGCCTACAATGAGCAGTTCTTC.

The J gene is TRBJ1-4, the V gene TRBV7-9; 7 bases fit TRBD1. The germline V gene encodes CDR1 SEHNR and CDR2 FQNEAQ (reference sequence). The length of the CDR3 is 15 residues. V dropped 4 bases and J dropped 6; count of bases not matched to a gene: 8. The CDR3 DNA reads as TGTGCCAGCAGCTCACCCGGGACAGAGGATGAAAAACTGTTTTTT. Its translation is CASSSPGTEDEKLFF.

This clone came up once. The V gene is TRBV25-1, the J gene TRBJ1-2; D uncertain. Trimming pared 0 bases from V and 2 bases from J, leaving 7 bases between. Germline lookup yields CDR1 MGHDK and CDR2 SYGVNS. CDR3 length: 14 residues. This chain's CDR3 is CASSEYHGNYGYTF. CDR3 in DNA: TGTGCCAGCAGTGAATATCACGGAAACTATGGCTACACCTTC.

The CDR3 sequence: CASTLGRGDYQNQPQHF. CDR3 nucleotide sequence: TGTGCCAGTACCCTTGGGAGGGGGGATTATCAGAATCAGCCCCAGCATTTT. The chain has TRBV19 and TRBJ1-5; D perhaps matches TRBD1 (6 bases). V was shortened by 7 bases and J by 4 bases, with 23 bases between the two germline ends. The CDR3 sequence is 17 residues long. The germline V gene encodes CDR1 LNHDA and CDR2 SQIVND (reference sequence). The variable domain in full, with the rest retrieved from reference TRBV19 and TRBJ1-5, is DGGITQSPKYLFRKEGQNVTLSCEQNLNHDAMYWYRQDPGQGLRLIYYSQIVNDFQKGDIAEGYSVSREKKESFPLTVTSAQKNPTAFYLCASTLGRGDYQNQPQHFGDGTRLSIL.

The CDR3 loop reads CASSPAGHQDYEQYF. DNA for the CDR3: TGTGCCAGCAGCCCCGCCGGGCATCAGGATTACGAGCAGTACTTC. The chain is built from TRBV13 and TRBJ2-7; D call uncertain. CDR3 size: 15 residues. The germline V gene encodes CDR1 PRHDT and CDR2 FYEKMQ (reference sequence). The V and J ends lost 5 bases and 4 bases respectively, with 18 bases between them.

The J gene is TRBJ1-2, the V gene TRBV30; TRBD1 matches at 7 bases. CDR3 length equals 15 residues. Germline lookup yields CDR1 GTSNPN and CDR2 SVGIG (reference sequence). V lost 3 bases to trimming and J lost 0 bases; unmatched junction nucleotides: 7. The DNA of the CDR3 is TGTGCCTGGAGATTTCCGGGACAGTCTAACTATGGCTACACCTTC. Its protein product is CAWRFPGQSNYGYTF.

The chain has TRBV18 and TRBJ1-1; no firm D call. The germline CDR1 and CDR2 sequences are KGHSH and LQKENI. The CDR3 loop spans 13 amino acids. V was clipped by 6 bases and J by 1 base, with 9 bases between them. CDR3 nucleotide sequence: TGTGCCAGCTCCTTCTACCCGAACACTGAAGCTTTCTTT. Translated, it gives CASSFYPNTEAFF.

The rearrangement links TRBV27 to TRBJ1-1; D perhaps matches TRBD1 (6 bases). The CDR3 covers 17 residues. The V end was cut by 7 bases, the J end by 1 base, with 22 bases between. Germline lookup yields CDR1 MNHEY and CDR2 SMNVEV (reference sequence). The DNA for the CDR3 is TGTGCCAGCAAGGGGGGGGGCGACCTTGTACGGAACACTGAAGCTTTCTTT. Encoded protein: CASKGGGDLVRNTEAFF.

The chain combines TRBV27 with TRBJ2-2, with D possibly TRBD2 on 7 matching bases. Germline V lookup: CDR1 MNHEY, CDR2 SMNVEV (reference sequence). This CDR3 contains 15 residues. The germline V and J ends were trimmed by 7 bases and 6 bases, with 18 bases remaining between them. The CDR3 DNA is TGTGCCAGCACCTTAGGGGGGGCTGGGGCCGGGGAGCTGTTTTTT. Translation: CASTLGGAGAGELFF.

This clone occurred a few times. V is TRBV13 and J is TRBJ2-7, with D perhaps TRBD1 (5 bases). This CDR3 is 16 amino acids long. The germline V and J ends were trimmed by 4 bases and 4 bases, with 20 bases remaining between them. CDR1 and CDR2 from the germline V gene are PRHDT and FYEKMQ (reference sequence). The CDR3 here is CASSSLGGQGQYEQYF. The CDR3, as DNA: TGTGCCAGCAGCTCCCTCGGTGGGCAGGGCCAATACGAGCAGTACTTC. The full variable domain, in which reference TRBV13 and TRBJ2-7 provide the parts outside the CDR3, is AAGVIQSPRHLIKEKRETATLKCYPIPRHDTVYWYQQGPGQDPQFLISFYEKMQSDKGSIPDRFSAQQFSDYHSELNMSSLELGDSALYFCASSSLGGQGQYEQYFGPGTRLTVT.

The V and J genes are TRBV30 and TRBJ1-2; D unresolved. CDR3 length: 15 residues. Looked up from germline, CDR1 is GTSNPN and CDR2 is SVGIG (reference sequence). Trimming pared 5 bases from V and 0 bases from J, leaving 16 bases between. The CDR3 loop reads CAWGNTAEANYGYTF. CDR3 nucleotides: TGTGCCTGGGGTAACACAGCCGAAGCTAACTATGGCTACACCTTC.

The chain uses TRBV7-3 and TRBJ2-3, with TRBD1 as a possible D gene (5 bases). Trimming stripped 2 bases from V and 2 bases from J, with 8 bases between. Germline V CDR1 and CDR2: SGHTA, FQGTGA. The CDR3 is 14 residues long. This CDR3 reads CASSLGADTDTQYF. The CDR3 region has the DNA TGTGCCAGCAGCTTAGGGGCGGACACAGATACGCAGTATTTT.

A word on this clone: The DNA is left out, because the CDR3 cannot be placed on it with certainty; the CDR3 is given as TCRdb lists it. V gene TRBV6-7 combines with J gene TRBJ2-2; the table calls TRBD2, which could not be checked here. TRBV6-7 is an open reading frame, and its role is uncertain. From its first to its last residue, the CDR3 has 12 amino acids. The CDR3 protein is CASKVKTGSCFF.

As concerns this clone: One junction end does not reproduce the germline sequence, and a read error may be involved. This rearrangement joins TRBV7-7 to TRBJ2-3; 7 bases fit TRBD2. The CDR3 totals 14 residues. The V gene's germline CDR1 is SSHAT and CDR2 FNYEAQ (reference sequence). CDR3 in amino acids: CASSSGLSTDTQYF. Written as DNA, the CDR3 is TGTGCTAGCAGCTCGGGACTAAGCACAGATACGCAGTATTTT.

The gene calls are TRBV4-1 and TRBJ2-5, with TRBD1 matching over 9 bases. The CDR3 is 15 residues long. From germline, CDR1 is MGHRA and CDR2 YSYEKL. The junction had 6 bases not matched to a gene; V was cut back by 0 bases and J by 7 bases. CDR3 protein: CASSQDSGTGSTQYF. CDR3 in DNA: TGCGCCAGCAGCCAAGACAGCGGGACAGGGTCGACCCAGTACTTC.

This chain connects TRBV19 to TRBJ1-5; unclear D gene. The ends were cut back, 5 bases at V and 4 bases at J, with 18 bases in the middle. This CDR3 spans 16 amino acids. CDR1 LNHDA and CDR2 SQIVND come from the germline V gene (reference sequence). Written as DNA, the CDR3 is TGTGCCAGTAGTCCCTTAGCGGGCAGATTTAATCAGCCCCAGCATTTT. Its translation: CASSPLAGRFNQPQHF.

The rearrangement joins TRBV9 to TRBJ2-3; 7 nucleotides match TRBD1. V was clipped by 0 bases and J by 1 base; unmatched bases: 5. Looked up from germline, CDR1 is SGDLS and CDR2 is YYNGEE. The CDR3 consists of 16 residues. The CDR3 DNA sequence: TGTGCCAGCAGCGTAGAAGGGGGCGCAGGCACAGATACGCAGTATTTT. Translation gives CASSVEGGAGTDTQYF.

This clone came up once. The chain combines TRBV5-4 with TRBJ2-5; no definite D call. There are 14 residues in the CDR3. Germline assignment: CDR1 SGHNT and CDR2 YYREEE (reference sequence). Trimming removed 4 bases from V and 2 bases from J, with 12 bases in between. CDR3 DNA sequence: TGTGCCAGCAGCGACACGTGGGGTCAAGAGACCCAGTACTTC. As protein: CASSDTWGQETQYF. Supplemented by reference TRBV5-4 and TRBJ2-5, the full variable domain reads ETGVTQSPTHLIKTRGQQVTLRCSSQSGHNTVSWYQQALGQGPQFIFQYYREEENGRGNFPPRFSGLQFPNYSSELNVNALELDDSALYLCASSDTWGQETQYFGPGTRLLVL.

Here the CDR3 DNA reads TGCGCCAGCAGCTTGACCAATGAGCAGTTCTTC. Its translation: CASSLTNEQFF. The chain has TRBV5-1 and TRBJ2-1; D is undetermined. V shed 1 base and J shed 6 bases, with 2 bases lying between them. The germline gives CDR1 SGHRS, CDR2 YFSETQ. This CDR3 region has 11 residues.

This chain joins TRBV5-1 and TRBJ1-1, with D possibly TRBD1 on 6 matching bases. Germline V lookup: CDR1 SGHRS, CDR2 YFSETQ. Trimming left V 4 bases short and J 2 bases short, with 15 bases between. This CDR3 is built from 15 residues. CDR3 protein: CASSTAQGTNTEAFF. The DNA for the CDR3 is TGCGCCAGCAGCACGGCTCAGGGGACCAACACTGAAGCTTTCTTT.

The chain employs TRBV14 and TRBJ1-2; D is ambiguous. V was trimmed by 4 bases and J by 7 bases, leaving 22 bases between them. Germline loops: CDR1 SGHDN, CDR2 FVKESK. This CDR3 has 16 amino acids. The CDR3 nucleotides read TGTGCCAGCAGCCCGCTCAGTGTAGGGCAGTGGGGTGGCTACACCTTC. Translation gives CASSPLSVGQWGGYTF.

The chain joins TRBV5-8 to TRBJ1-1; the D gene is possibly TRBD1 (5 bases). The V gene's germline CDR1 is SGHTS and CDR2 YDEGEE. The V gene lost 4 bases and the J gene lost 0 bases, with 13 bases spanning the gap. The CDR3 contains 15 residues. The CDR3 DNA is TGTGCCAGCAGCGGAAGACAGTTCATGAACACTGAAGCTTTCTTT. Translating gives CASSGRQFMNTEAFF.

V gene TRBV9 combines with J gene TRBJ2-3; D is uncertain. With 0 bases removed from V and 0 bases from J, the gap between germline ends came to 5 bases. Germline V gene sequence: CDR1 SGDLS, CDR2 YYNGEE. This CDR3 has 14 residues. Written as DNA, the CDR3 is TGTGCCAGCAGCGTAGTCCGGAGCACAGATACGCAGTATTTT. Its translation: CASSVVRSTDTQYF.